The 4 T cell receptor beta chains listed next were all sequenced from one sample in a study of vaccination and CD4 T cells after COVID-19. The Oncomine TCR Beta short-read assay was applied to DNA of cultured CD4+ T cells. TCRdb recomputed calls from the PCR reads with MiXCR, one row per CDR3 protein. The sample holds about 13,000 distinct CDR3 sequences, around 52% seen once. No antigen has been assigned to these receptors. Documented treatment: roughly ten-day PBMC culture with coronavirus spike peptide pools or control peptides (ViraFEST assay). The specimen sequenced was CD4+ T cells from blood, cultured in vitro. The receptors were gathered from a human donor who had recovered from COVID-19.

This clonotype was found a few times. The chain recombines TRBV21-1 with TRBJ2-1; the D call in the table, TRBD1, was not verified against the DNA. TRBV21-1 is a documented pseudogene. The CDR3 has 14 residues. The CDR3 sequence is CASSKGGRGDEQFF. CDR3 nucleotides: TGTGCCAGCAGCAAAGGGGGCAGAGGCGATGAGCAGTTCTTC.

This clonotype was found a few times. This rearrangement joins TRBV12-3 or TRBV12-4 to TRBJ2-1, with TRBD2 identical over 9 bases. The CDR3 is 15 residues long. Trimming removed 2 bases from V and 1 base from J; junction bases left unmatched: 0. The DNA of the CDR3 is TGTGCCAGCAGTTTACTAGCGGGATCCTACAATGAGCAGTTCTTC. Its translation: CASSLLAGSYNEQFF.

This clonotype appeared a single time. The rearrangement uses TRBV28 and TRBJ2-3; D might be TRBD2 (6 bases). Germline V gene lookup returns CDR1 MDHEN and CDR2 SYDVKM. The CDR3 runs to 15 residues. V lost 7 bases and J 2 bases, leaving 16 bases between the germline ends. The CDR3 DNA reads TGTGCCAGCACCACCTTGGGGCGGGACACAGATACGCAGTATTTT. Its translation: CASTTLGRDTDTQYF.

The J gene is TRBJ1-3, the V gene TRBV30; 8 bases are shared with TRBD1. J lost 4 bases, V lost 0 bases, and 2 bases had no gene match. CDR3 size: 14 residues. Germline CDR1 reads GTSNPN; CDR2 reads SVGIG (reference sequence). The CDR3, as DNA: TGTGCCTGGAGTGTATGGACAGGGGGAAACACCATATATTTT. Translating gives CAWSVWTGGNTIYF.